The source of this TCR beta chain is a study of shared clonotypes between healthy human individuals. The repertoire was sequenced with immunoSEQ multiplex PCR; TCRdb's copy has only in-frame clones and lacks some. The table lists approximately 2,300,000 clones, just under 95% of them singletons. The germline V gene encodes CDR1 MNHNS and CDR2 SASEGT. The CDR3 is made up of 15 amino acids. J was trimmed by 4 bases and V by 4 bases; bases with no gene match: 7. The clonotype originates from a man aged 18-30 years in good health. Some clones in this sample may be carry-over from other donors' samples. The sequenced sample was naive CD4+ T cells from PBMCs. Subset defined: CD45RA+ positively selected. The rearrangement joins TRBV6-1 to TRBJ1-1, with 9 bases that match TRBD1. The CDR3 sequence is CASSVEGTGRTEAFF. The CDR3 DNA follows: TGTGCCAGCAGTGTAGAGGGGACAGGGCGCACTGAAGCTTTCTTT.